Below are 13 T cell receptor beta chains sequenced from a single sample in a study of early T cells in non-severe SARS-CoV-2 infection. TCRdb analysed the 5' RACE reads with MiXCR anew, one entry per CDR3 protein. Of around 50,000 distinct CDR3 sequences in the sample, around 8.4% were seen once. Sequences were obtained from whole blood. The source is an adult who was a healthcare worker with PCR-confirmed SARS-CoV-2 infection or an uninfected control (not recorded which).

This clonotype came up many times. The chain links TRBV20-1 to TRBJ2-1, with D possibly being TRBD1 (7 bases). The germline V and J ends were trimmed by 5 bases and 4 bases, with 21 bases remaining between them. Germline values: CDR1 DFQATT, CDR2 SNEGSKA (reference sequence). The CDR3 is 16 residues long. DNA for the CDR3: TGCAGTGCTCTACCACCTACAGGGGCGGGGTACAATGAGCAGTTCTTC. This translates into CSALPPTGAGYNEQFF.

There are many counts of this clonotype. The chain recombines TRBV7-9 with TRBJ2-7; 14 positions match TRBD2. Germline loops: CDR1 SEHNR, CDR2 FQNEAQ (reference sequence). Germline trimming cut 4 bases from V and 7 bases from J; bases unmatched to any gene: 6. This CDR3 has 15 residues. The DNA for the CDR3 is TGTGCCAGCAGCTCGGGACTAGCGGGAGCGGGGGAGCAGTACTTC. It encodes CASSSGLAGAGEQYF.

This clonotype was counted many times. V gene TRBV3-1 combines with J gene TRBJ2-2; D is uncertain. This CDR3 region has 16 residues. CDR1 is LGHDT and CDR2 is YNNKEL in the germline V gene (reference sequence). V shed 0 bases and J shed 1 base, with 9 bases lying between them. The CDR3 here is CASSQDGKGNTGELFF. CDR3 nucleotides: TGTGCCAGCAGCCAAGATGGTAAGGGGAACACCGGGGAGCTGTTTTTT. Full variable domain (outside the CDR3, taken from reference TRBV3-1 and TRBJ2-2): DTAVSQTPKYLVTQMGNDKSIKCEQNLGHDTMYWYKQDSKKFLKIMFSYNNKELIINETVPNRFSPKSPDKAHLNLHINSLELGDSAVYFCASSQDGKGNTGELFFGEGSRLTVL.

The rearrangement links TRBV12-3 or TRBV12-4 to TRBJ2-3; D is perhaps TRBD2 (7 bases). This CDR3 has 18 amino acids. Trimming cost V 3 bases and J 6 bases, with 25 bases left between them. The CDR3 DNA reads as TGTGCCAGCAGTTTTCCCGGGGGTCTCGCGGGGGCCGGGGATACGCAGTATTTT. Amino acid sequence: CASSFPGGLAGAGDTQYF.

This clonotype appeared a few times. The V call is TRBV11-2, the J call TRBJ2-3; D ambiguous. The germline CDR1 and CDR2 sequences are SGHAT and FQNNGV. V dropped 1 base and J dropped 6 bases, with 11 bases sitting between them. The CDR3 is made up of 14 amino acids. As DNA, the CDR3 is TGTGCCAGCAGCTTAGTCCTAGGGCCCGATACGCAGTATTTT. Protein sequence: CASSLVLGPDTQYF.

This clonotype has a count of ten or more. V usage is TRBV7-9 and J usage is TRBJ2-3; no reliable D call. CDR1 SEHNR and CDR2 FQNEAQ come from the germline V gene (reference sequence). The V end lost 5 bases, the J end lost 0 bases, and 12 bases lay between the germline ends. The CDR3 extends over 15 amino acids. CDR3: CASSPPATSTDTQYF. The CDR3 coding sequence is TGTGCCAGCAGCCCCCCCGCTACTAGCACAGATACGCAGTATTTT.

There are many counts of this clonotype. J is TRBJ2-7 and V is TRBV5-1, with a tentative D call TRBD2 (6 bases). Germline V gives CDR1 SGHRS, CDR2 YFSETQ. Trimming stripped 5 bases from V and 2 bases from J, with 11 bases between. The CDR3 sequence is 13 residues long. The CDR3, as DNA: TGCGCCAGCAGACCCGGGAGAGCCTACGAGCAGTACTTC. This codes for CASRPGRAYEQYF.

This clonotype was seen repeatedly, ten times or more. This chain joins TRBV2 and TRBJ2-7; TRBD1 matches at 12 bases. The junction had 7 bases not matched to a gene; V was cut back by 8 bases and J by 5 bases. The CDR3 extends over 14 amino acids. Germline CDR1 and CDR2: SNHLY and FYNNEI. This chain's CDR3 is CASGRDRGPDEQYF. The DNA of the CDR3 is TGTGCCAGCGGAAGGGACAGGGGGCCGGACGAGCAGTACTTC.

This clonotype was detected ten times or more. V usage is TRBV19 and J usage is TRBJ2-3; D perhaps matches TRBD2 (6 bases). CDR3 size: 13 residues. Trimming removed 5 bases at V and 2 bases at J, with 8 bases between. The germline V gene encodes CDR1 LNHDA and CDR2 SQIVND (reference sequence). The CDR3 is CASSGGITDTQYF. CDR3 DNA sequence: TGTGCCAGTAGTGGAGGGATCACAGATACGCAGTATTTT.

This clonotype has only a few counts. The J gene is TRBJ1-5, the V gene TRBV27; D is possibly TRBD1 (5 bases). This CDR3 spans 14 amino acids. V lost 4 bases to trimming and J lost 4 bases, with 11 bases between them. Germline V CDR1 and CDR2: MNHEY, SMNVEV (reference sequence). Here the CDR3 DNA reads TGTGCCAGCAGTTGGGGCGGGAAGAATCAGCCCCAGCATTTT. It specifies CASSWGGKNQPQHF.

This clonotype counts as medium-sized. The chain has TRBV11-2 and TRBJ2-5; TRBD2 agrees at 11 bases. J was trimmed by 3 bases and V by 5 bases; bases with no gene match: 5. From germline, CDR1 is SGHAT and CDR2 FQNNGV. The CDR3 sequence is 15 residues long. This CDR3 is CASSQGTSGEETQYF. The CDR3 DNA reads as TGTGCCAGCAGCCAGGGGACTAGCGGTGAAGAGACCCAGTACTTC.

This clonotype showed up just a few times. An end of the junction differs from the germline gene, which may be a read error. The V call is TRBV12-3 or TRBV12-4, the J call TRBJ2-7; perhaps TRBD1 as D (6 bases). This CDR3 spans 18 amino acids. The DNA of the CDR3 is TGTGCCAGCAGCCTAGGGGGACCAAACGAAAGCCCCTCCTCCGAGCAGTACTTC. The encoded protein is CASSLGGPNESPSSEQYF.

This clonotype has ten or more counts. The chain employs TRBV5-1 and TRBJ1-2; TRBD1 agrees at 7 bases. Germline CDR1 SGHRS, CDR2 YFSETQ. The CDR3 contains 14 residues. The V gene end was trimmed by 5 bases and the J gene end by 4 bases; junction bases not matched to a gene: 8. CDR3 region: CASRPWDSGYGYTF. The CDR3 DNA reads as TGCGCCAGCAGACCGTGGGACAGTGGCTATGGCTACACCTTC.